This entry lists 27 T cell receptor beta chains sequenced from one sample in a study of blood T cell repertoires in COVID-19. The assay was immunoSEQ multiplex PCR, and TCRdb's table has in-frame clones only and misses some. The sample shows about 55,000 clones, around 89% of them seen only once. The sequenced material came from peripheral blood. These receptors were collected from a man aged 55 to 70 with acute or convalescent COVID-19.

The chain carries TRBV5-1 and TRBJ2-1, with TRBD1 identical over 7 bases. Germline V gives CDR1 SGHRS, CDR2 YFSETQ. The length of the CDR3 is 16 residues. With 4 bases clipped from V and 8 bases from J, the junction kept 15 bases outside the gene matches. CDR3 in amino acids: CASSTLGISQGDEQFF. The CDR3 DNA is TGCGCCAGCAGCACCCTGGGTATTTCCCAGGGGGATGAGCAGTTCTTC.

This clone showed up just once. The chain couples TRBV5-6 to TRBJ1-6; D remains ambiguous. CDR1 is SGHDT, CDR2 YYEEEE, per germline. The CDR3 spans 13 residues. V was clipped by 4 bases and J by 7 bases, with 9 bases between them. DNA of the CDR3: TGTGCCAGCAGCCTCCACGAGAATTCACCCCTCCACTTT. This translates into CASSLHENSPLHF.

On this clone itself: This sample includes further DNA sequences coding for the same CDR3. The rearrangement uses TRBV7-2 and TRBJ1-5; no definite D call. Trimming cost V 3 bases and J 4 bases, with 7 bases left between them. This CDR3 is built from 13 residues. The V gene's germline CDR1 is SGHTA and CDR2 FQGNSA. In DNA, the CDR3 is TGTGCCAGCAGCTTGACGGGGAATCAGCCCCAGCATTTT. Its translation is CASSLTGNQPQHF.

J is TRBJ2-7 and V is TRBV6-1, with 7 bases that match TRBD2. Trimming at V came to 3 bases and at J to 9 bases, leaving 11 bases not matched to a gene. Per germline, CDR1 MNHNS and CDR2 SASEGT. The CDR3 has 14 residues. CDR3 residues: CASSDPMGGSGQYF. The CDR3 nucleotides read TGTGCCAGCAGTGATCCTATGGGGGGGAGCGGGCAGTACTTC.

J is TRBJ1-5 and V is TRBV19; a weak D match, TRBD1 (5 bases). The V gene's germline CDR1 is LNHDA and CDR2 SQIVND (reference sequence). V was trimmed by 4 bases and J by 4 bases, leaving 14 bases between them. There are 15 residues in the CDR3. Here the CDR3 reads CASSTRQGGNQPQHF. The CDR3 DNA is TGTGCCAGTAGTACTCGGCAGGGAGGTAATCAGCCCCAGCATTTT. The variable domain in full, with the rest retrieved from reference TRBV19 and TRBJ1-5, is DGGITQSPKYLFRKEGQNVTLSCEQNLNHDAMYWYRQDPGQGLRLIYYSQIVNDFQKGDIAEGYSVSREKKESFPLTVTSAQKNPTAFYLCASSTRQGGNQPQHFGDGTRLSIL.

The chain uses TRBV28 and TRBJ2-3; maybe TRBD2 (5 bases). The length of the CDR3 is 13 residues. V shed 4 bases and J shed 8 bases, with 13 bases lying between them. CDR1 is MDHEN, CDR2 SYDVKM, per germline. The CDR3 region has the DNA TGTGCCAGCAGTTCCGGGGTCAAGGCTACGCAGTATTTT. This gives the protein CASSSGVKATQYF.

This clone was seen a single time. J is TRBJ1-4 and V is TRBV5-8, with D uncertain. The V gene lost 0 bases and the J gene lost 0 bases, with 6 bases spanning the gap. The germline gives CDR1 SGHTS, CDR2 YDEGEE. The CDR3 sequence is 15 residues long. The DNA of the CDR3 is TGTGCCAGCAGCTTGGGGGCAGCAACTAATGAAAAACTGTTTTTT. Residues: CASSLGAATNEKLFF.

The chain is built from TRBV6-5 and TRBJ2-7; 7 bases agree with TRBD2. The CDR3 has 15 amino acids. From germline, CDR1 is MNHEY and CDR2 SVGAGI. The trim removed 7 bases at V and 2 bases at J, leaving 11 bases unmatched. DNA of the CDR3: TGTGCCAGCAAATCCCAGCGGGAAGAAACCTACGAGCAGTACTTC. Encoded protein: CASKSQREETYEQYF.

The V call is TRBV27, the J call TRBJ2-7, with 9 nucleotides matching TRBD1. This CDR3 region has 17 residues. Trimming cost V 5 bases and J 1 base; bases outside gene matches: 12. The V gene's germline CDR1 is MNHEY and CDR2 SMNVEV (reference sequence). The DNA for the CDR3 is TGTGCCAGCAGTCTGATACCGGGACAGGGTTTTTCCTACGAGCAGTACTTC. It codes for CASSLIPGQGFSYEQYF.

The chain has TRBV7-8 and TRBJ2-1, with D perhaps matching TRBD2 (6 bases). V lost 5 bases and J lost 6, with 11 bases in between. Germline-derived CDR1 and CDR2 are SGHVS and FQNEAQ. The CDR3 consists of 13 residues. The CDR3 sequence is CASSLRDFNEQFF. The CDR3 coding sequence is TGTGCCAGCAGCCTCCGGGACTTCAATGAGCAGTTCTTC.

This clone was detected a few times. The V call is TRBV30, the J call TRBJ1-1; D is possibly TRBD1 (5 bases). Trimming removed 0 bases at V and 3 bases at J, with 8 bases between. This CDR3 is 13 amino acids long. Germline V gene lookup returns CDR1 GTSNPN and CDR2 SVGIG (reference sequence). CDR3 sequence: CAWSVRGDTEAFF. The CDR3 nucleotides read TGTGCCTGGAGTGTACGGGGGGACACTGAAGCTTTCTTT.

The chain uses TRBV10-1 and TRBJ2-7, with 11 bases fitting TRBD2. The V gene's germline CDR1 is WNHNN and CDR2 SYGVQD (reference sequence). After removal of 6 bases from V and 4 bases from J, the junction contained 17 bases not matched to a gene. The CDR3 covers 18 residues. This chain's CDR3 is CASRRSLAGGRSWYEQYF. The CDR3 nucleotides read TGCGCCAGCAGGAGATCTCTAGCGGGAGGTCGCTCTTGGTACGAGCAGTACTTC.

The CDR3 loop is CAWRQGASTDTQYF. The CDR3 DNA reads TGTGCCTGGAGGCAGGGGGCGTCCACAGATACGCAGTATTTT. The rearrangement joins TRBV30 to TRBJ2-3, with 8 bases that match TRBD1. CDR1 is GTSNPN and CDR2 is SVGIG in the germline V gene (reference sequence). The CDR3 runs to 14 residues. Trimming at V came to 3 bases and at J to 2 bases, leaving 4 bases not matched to a gene.

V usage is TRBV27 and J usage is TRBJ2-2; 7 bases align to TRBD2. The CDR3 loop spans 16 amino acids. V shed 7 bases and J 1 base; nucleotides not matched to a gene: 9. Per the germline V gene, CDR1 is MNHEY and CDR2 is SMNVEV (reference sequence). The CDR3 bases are TGTGCCAGCACCACGGGACTAACACTGAACACCGGGGAGCTGTTTTTT. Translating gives CASTTGLTLNTGELFF.

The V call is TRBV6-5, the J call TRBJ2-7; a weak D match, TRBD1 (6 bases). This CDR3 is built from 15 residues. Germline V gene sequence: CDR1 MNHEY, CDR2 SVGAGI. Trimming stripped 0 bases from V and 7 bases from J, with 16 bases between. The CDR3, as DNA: TGTGCCAGCAGTTACTCGAAGGCAGGGGCAGAGGAGCAGTACTTC. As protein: CASSYSKAGAEEQYF.

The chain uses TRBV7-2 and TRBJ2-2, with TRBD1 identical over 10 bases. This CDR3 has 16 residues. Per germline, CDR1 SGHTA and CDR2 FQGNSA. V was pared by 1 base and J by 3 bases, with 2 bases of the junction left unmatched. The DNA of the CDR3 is TGTGCCAGCAGCTTAGGGGGACAGGGGCACACCGGGGAGCTGTTTTTT. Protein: CASSLGGQGHTGELFF.

CDR3 in amino acids: CASSVGTPRGQGAEAFF. CDR3 in DNA: TGTGCCAGCAGCGTAGGGACTCCGCGGGGACAGGGGGCTGAAGCTTTCTTT. The chain combines TRBV9 with TRBJ1-1; 11 positions match TRBD1. The V gene end was trimmed by 0 bases and the J gene end by 6 bases; junction bases not matched to a gene: 10. The CDR3 has 17 amino acids. The V gene's germline CDR1 is SGDLS and CDR2 YYNGEE.

The CDR3 DNA reads as TGTGCCAGCATTCCACAGGGCTCCAAAAACATTCAGTACTTC. Its protein product is CASIPQGSKNIQYF. The rearrangement joins TRBV21-1 to TRBJ2-4; the D call in the table, TRBD1, was not verified against the DNA. TRBV21-1 is a listed pseudogene. The CDR3 sequence is 14 residues long.

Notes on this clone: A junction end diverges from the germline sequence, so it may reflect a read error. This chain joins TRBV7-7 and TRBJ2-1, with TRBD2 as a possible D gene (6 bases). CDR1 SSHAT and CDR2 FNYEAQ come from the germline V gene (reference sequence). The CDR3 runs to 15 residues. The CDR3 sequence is CASSPGTSPNNEQFF. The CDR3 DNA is TGTGCTAGCAGCCCCGGGACTTCCCCTAACAATGAGCAGTTCTTC.

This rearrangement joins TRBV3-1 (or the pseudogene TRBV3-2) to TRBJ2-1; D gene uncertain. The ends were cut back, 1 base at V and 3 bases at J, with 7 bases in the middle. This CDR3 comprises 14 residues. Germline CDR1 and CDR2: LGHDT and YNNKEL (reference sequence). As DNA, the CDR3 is TGTGCCAGCAGCCAAGTCCAGGACTACAATGAGCAGTTCTTC. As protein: CASSQVQDYNEQFF.

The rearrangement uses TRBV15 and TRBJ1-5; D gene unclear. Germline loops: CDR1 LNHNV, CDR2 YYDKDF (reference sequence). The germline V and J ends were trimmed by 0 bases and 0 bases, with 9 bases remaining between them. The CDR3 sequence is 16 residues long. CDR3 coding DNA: TGTGCCACCAGCAGAGATGGGAGGGTTAGCAATCAGCCCCAGCATTTT. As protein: CATSRDGRVSNQPQHF.

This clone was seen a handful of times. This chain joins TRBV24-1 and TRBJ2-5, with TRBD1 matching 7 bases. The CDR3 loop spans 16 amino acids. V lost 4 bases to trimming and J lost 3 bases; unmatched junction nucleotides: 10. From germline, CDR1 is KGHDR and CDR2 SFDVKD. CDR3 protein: CATSEDHRGTEETQYF. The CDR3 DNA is TGTGCCACCAGTGAGGACCACAGGGGAACAGAAGAGACCCAGTACTTC.

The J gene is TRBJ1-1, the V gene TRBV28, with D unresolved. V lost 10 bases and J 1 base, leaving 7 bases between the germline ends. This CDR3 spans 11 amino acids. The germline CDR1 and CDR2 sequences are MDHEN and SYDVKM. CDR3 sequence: CATGRNTEAFF. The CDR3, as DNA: TGTGCCACCGGTAGGAACACTGAAGCTTTCTTT.

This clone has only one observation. The CDR3 sequence: CASSQVSFRGPQPQHF. CDR3 DNA sequence: TGCGCCAGCAGCCAAGTCAGTTTTCGGGGTCCTCAGCCCCAGCATTTT. The rearrangement uses TRBV4-1 and TRBJ1-5; D uncertain. Per germline, CDR1 MGHRA and CDR2 YSYEKL. There are 16 residues in the CDR3. V lost 1 base and J 6 bases, leaving 16 bases between the germline ends.

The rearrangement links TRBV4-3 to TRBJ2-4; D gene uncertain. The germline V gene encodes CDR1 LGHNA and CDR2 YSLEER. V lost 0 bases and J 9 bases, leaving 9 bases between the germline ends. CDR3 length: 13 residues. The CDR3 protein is CASSQERRSIQYF. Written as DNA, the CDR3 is TGCGCCAGCAGCCAAGAGAGGCGGAGCATTCAGTACTTC.

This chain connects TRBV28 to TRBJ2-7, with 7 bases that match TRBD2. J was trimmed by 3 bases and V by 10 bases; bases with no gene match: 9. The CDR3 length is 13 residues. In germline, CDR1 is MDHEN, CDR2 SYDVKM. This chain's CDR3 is CATGRRNLYEQYF. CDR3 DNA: TGTGCCACCGGGAGGAGAAACCTCTACGAGCAGTACTTC. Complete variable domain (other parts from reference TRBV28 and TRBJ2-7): DVKVTQSSRYLVKRTGEKVFLECVQDMDHENMFWYRQDPGLGLRLIYFSYDVKMKEKGDIPEGYSVSREKKERFSLILESASTNQTSMYLCATGRRNLYEQYFGPGTRLTVT.

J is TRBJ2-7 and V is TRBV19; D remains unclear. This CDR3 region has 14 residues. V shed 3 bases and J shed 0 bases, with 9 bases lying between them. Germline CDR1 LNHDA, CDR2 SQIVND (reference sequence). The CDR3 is CASSISSNSYEQYF. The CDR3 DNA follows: TGTGCCAGTAGTATTAGTAGTAACTCCTACGAGCAGTACTTC.